What follows are 18 T cell receptor beta chains derived from one specimen sequenced in a study of human T cells and chemical hapten exposure. This sample's time point: healthy volunteer bleed at 2 weeks. Unfractionated whole blood was the source of the extracted total RNA. From the RACE reads, TCRdb called clonotypes with MiXCR, one entry per CDR3 protein. Of some 45,000 distinct CDR3 sequences in the sample, 4.4% were seen once. The sample consisted of whole blood. The source of these receptors is a human donor in good health. Some clones in this sample may be carry-over from other donors' samples.

This clonotype was counted at least ten times. The chain uses TRBV12-3 or TRBV12-4 and TRBJ2-2, with D uncertain. V dropped 6 bases and J dropped 6 bases, with 11 bases sitting between them. CDR3 length: 13 residues. The CDR3 loop reads CASRGIGAGELFF. DNA of the CDR3: TGTGCCAGCAGGGGCATTGGGGCCGGGGAGCTGTTTTTT.

A remark on this clonotype: This may be a read error: a much more frequent sequence differs by one nucleotide. The V gene is TRBV6-2 or TRBV6-3, the J gene TRBJ1-5, with D perhaps TRBD1 (5 bases). Per the germline V gene, CDR1 is MNHEY and CDR2 is SVGEGT. The CDR3 totals 13 residues. CDR3 sequence: CAGSYGTNQPQHF. CDR3 bases: TGTGCCGGCAGTTACGGGACGAATCAGCCCCAGCATTTT.

In its sample, this clonotype was seen many times. J is TRBJ2-1 and V is TRBV30; D unclear. The CDR3 is made up of 12 amino acids. V lost 6 bases, J lost 1 base, and 7 bases lay in between. Germline values: CDR1 GTSNPN, CDR2 SVGIG (reference sequence). CDR3 in DNA: TGTGCCTGTCGGAGATCCTACAATGAGCAGTTCTTC. This sequence encodes CACRRSYNEQFF.

This clonotype occurred many times. The chain combines TRBV6-6 with TRBJ1-1; D call uncertain. Germline V gene data show CDR1 as MNHNY and CDR2 as SVGAGI (reference sequence). V was trimmed by 5 bases and J by 4 bases, leaving 14 bases between them. CDR3 length: 14 amino acids. The CDR3 bases are TGTGCCAGCAGTGAGACCGAGGGTTCCACTGAAGCTTTCTTT. It yields the protein CASSETEGSTEAFF.

This clonotype was seen many times. The chain links TRBV28 to TRBJ2-7; 9 bases match TRBD1. Germline V lookup: CDR1 MDHEN, CDR2 SYDVKM. The V segment lost 7 bases and the J segment 11 bases; nucleotides outside the gene matches: 9. The CDR3 covers 12 residues. As DNA, the CDR3 is TGTGCCAGCAAAGAGGGACAGGGAGTGGAGTACTTC. Translation gives CASKEGQGVEYF.

This clonotype has just a few counts. V gene TRBV21-1 combines with J gene TRBJ2-2; TRBD2, the D gene given by the table, was not confirmed from the DNA. TRBV21-1 is shown as a pseudogene. This CDR3 has 13 amino acids. The CDR3 coding sequence is TGTGCCAGCGGGACTCACTTGTCCGGGGAGCTGTTTTTT. Amino acid sequence: CASGTHLSGELFF.

This clonotype was picked up many times. The chain has TRBV29-1 and TRBJ2-5; 8 bases line up with TRBD2. Unmatched junction bases numbered 9, after V lost 6 bases and J lost 3 bases. The CDR3 covers 14 residues. Germline V gives CDR1 SQVTM, CDR2 ANQGSEA. Written as DNA, the CDR3 is TGCAGCGTGGGGGTAGCGGGGAAAAAAGAGACCCAGTACTTC. Amino acid sequence: CSVGVAGKKETQYF.

This clonotype was detected ten times or more. J is TRBJ2-1 and V is TRBV27; unclear D gene. This CDR3 spans 15 amino acids. With 8 bases removed from V and 5 bases from J, the gap between germline ends came to 19 bases. From germline, CDR1 is MNHEY and CDR2 SMNVEV (reference sequence). In DNA, the CDR3 is TGTGCCAGCTACCGTGGGATGGGCAAAGACAATGAGCAGTTCTTC. Amino acid sequence: CASYRGMGKDNEQFF.

This CDR3 reads CSASSVAGNTIYF. In nucleotides, the CDR3 is TGCAGTGCTAGTTCGGTGGCAGGAAACACCATATATTTT. The rearrangement uses TRBV20-1 and TRBJ1-3; D is ambiguous. CDR1 is DFQATT and CDR2 is SNEGSKA in the germline V gene (reference sequence). CDR3 length: 13 amino acids. Trimming left V 3 bases short and J 4 bases short, with 10 bases between.

This clonotype was recorded at least ten times. The CDR3 region is CASSANGQGANNEQFF. For the CDR3, the DNA is TGTGCCAGCAGTGCCAATGGACAGGGGGCGAACAATGAGCAGTTCTTC. The V gene is TRBV28, the J gene TRBJ2-1; 11 nucleotides align to TRBD1. Germline-derived CDR1 and CDR2 are MDHEN and SYDVKM. The CDR3 length is 16 residues. J lost 5 bases, V lost 5 bases, and 8 bases had no gene match.

This chain joins TRBV23-1 and TRBJ2-1, with 14 bases lining up with TRBD2. TRBV23-1 carries the ORF label, with uncertain function. CDR3 length: 22 amino acids. J gave up 3 bases and V 2 bases, and 18 bases lay outside the gene matches. The CDR3 here is CASSQPSSLQTSGRAVYNEQFF. The CDR3 region has the DNA TGCGCCAGCAGTCAACCCTCTTCGTTACAGACTAGCGGGAGGGCCGTCTACAATGAGCAGTTCTTC.

The rearrangement joins TRBV30 to TRBJ1-5, with 10 bases matching TRBD1. Germline trimming cut 5 bases from V and 6 bases from J; bases unmatched to any gene: 7. The CDR3 covers 14 residues. CDR1 is GTSNPN, CDR2 SVGIG, per germline (reference sequence). The CDR3 region is CAWQDRGRSQPQHF. CDR3 nucleotide sequence: TGTGCCTGGCAGGACAGGGGGAGGTCTCAGCCCCAGCATTTT.

This clonotype was observed at least ten times. The rearrangement uses TRBV12-3 or TRBV12-4 and TRBJ2-3, with 10 nucleotides matching TRBD2. Trimming cost V 6 bases and J 1 base; bases outside gene matches: 4. CDR3 length equals 15 residues. Written as DNA, the CDR3 is TGTGCCAGCAGGTATGGGACTAGCGGCACAGATACGCAGTATTTT. It translates to CASRYGTSGTDTQYF.

In this sample, this clonotype turned up many times. The V gene is TRBV6-5, the J gene TRBJ2-1, with D possibly TRBD2 on 5 matching bases. Trimming cost V 8 bases and J 1 base, with 12 bases left between them. There are 14 residues in the CDR3. Germline values: CDR1 MNHEY, CDR2 SVGAGI. This CDR3 reads CASLARGSYNEQFF. As DNA, the CDR3 is TGTGCCAGCTTAGCTAGAGGGTCCTACAATGAGCAGTTCTTC.

The V call is TRBV5-5, the J call TRBJ2-3, with a possible D match to TRBD1 (6 bases). Deletions cut 4 bases from V and 0 bases from J, with 15 bases between. The CDR3 totals 16 residues. Germline CDR1 and CDR2: SGHKS and YYEKEE (reference sequence). The CDR3 reads CASSPTTGRSTDTQYF. DNA for the CDR3: TGTGCCAGCAGCCCAACGACAGGTCGTAGCACAGATACGCAGTATTTT.

This sequence joins TRBV28 and TRBJ2-7, with TRBD2 as a possible D gene (5 bases). Germline values: CDR1 MDHEN, CDR2 SYDVKM. The CDR3 covers 15 residues. Between the trimmed V and J ends, which lost 8 bases and 3 bases, there was a span of 20 bases. CDR3 residues: CASRLSFRALYEQYF. CDR3 DNA: TGTGCCAGCCGACTATCATTCCGGGCGCTCTACGAGCAGTACTTC. The whole variable domain, filled in from reference TRBV28 and TRBJ2-7, reads DVKVTQSSRYLVKRTGEKVFLECVQDMDHENMFWYRQDPGLGLRLIYFSYDVKMKEKGDIPEGYSVSREKKERFSLILESASTNQTSMYLCASRLSFRALYEQYFGPGTRLTVT.

This clonotype was detected many times. The chain has TRBV5-6 and TRBJ2-6; weak D call: TRBD2 (6 bases). Trimming left V 1 base short and J 2 bases short, with 10 bases between. CDR1 and CDR2 (germline): SGHDT, YYEEEE. This CDR3 is 16 amino acids long. Here the CDR3 reads CASSLQSSAGANVLTF. The CDR3 DNA is TGTGCCAGCAGCTTGCAGTCTAGCGCTGGGGCCAACGTCCTGACTTTC.

A few counts support this clonotype. J is TRBJ1-1 and V is TRBV4-1; a possible D gene is TRBD1 (6 bases). V lost 0 bases to trimming and J lost 3 bases, with 23 bases between them. The CDR3 is made up of 19 amino acids. The V gene's germline CDR1 is MGHRA and CDR2 YSYEKL. CDR3 loop: CASSQDSGVVGGRDTEAFF. The CDR3 coding sequence is TGCGCCAGCAGCCAAGATAGCGGGGTGGTGGGGGGCAGGGACACTGAAGCTTTCTTT.